Below, 15 T cell receptor beta chains from the same sample are listed, as sequenced in a study of cytomegalovirus exposure and HLA in healthy donors. The PCR contained 60 Vbeta and 13 Jbeta primers. Sequencing was performed with immunoSEQ multiplex PCR; in TCRdb, only in-frame clones are kept and a portion is missing. The sample carries 150,000 to 200,000 clones, about four fifths recorded once. Material for sequencing was PBMCs. These receptors came from a man aged 25 to 40 in good health and CMV-seronegative.

The chain links TRBV27 to TRBJ2-7, with D possibly matching TRBD2 (6 bases). The germline gives CDR1 MNHEY, CDR2 SMNVEV (reference sequence). The V gene lost 3 bases and the J gene lost 3 bases, with 18 bases spanning the gap. The CDR3 is 16 amino acids. The CDR3 coding sequence is TGTGCCAGCAGTTTTTCCGGCGGGGAGAGGGTCTACGAGCAGTACTTC. Protein product: CASSFSGGERVYEQYF.

The chain has TRBV6-5 and TRBJ1-6; D ambiguous. V lost 11 bases to trimming and J lost 0 bases, with 11 bases between them. CDR1 and CDR2 from the germline V gene are MNHEY and SVGAGI. The CDR3 is 14 residues long. The CDR3 sequence: CAGRMGSYNSPLHF. DNA of the CDR3: TGTGCCGGGCGAATGGGCTCCTATAATTCACCCCTCCACTTT.

The gene calls are TRBV5-1 and TRBJ1-3, with a tentative D call TRBD1 (6 bases). V gave up 4 bases and J gave up 0 bases, with 14 bases separating them. This CDR3 contains 16 residues. CDR1 is SGHRS and CDR2 is YFSETQ in the germline V gene. CDR3 region: CASSEGTLTSGNTIYF. The CDR3 region has the DNA TGCGCCAGCAGCGAGGGGACACTCACCTCTGGAAACACCATATATTTT.

J is TRBJ2-7 and V is TRBV5-1; the match to TRBD2 covers 8 bases. The CDR3 is 13 amino acids. CDR1 and CDR2 (germline): SGHRS, YFSETQ. Trimming at V came to 5 bases and at J to 6 bases, leaving 7 bases not matched to a gene. Written as DNA, the CDR3 is TGCGCCAGCAGGGTAGCGGGAAGGCCCGAGCAGTACTTC. This translates into CASRVAGRPEQYF.

The chain links TRBV2 to TRBJ2-5, with D tentatively TRBD1 (5 bases). This CDR3 spans 14 amino acids. The V end lost 2 bases, the J end lost 5 bases, and 12 bases lay between the germline ends. CDR1 and CDR2 from the germline V gene are SNHLY and FYNNEI. Here the CDR3 DNA reads TGTGCCAGCAGTGAAACCAGGGTAATGGAGACCCAGTACTTC. Its protein is CASSETRVMETQYF.

The V call is TRBV2, the J call TRBJ1-2; D might be TRBD1 (5 bases). Trimming cost V 8 bases and J 8 bases, with 21 bases left between them. Germline lookup yields CDR1 SNHLY and CDR2 FYNNEI. This CDR3 comprises 14 residues. For the CDR3, the DNA is TGTGCCAGCCCTTTGGTCGGGCAGGGAAGCGGCTACACCTTC. This translates into CASPLVGQGSGYTF.

The J gene is TRBJ2-5, the V gene TRBV5-1; 9 nucleotides align to TRBD2. Trimming cost V 4 bases and J 2 bases; bases outside gene matches: 9. The CDR3 length is 16 residues. CDR1 and CDR2 (germline): SGHRS, YFSETQ. This CDR3 reads CASSEYKAGGQETQYF. The CDR3 DNA sequence: TGCGCCAGCAGCGAGTACAAAGCGGGGGGTCAAGAGACCCAGTACTTC.

This rearrangement joins TRBV9 to TRBJ2-7; 9 positions match TRBD2. CDR3 length: 15 residues. Losses at the gene ends were 0 bases for V and 7 bases for J; bases not matched to a gene: 8. CDR1 and CDR2 (germline): SGDLS, YYNGEE. The CDR3 here is CASSVGGGASLEQYF. In DNA form, the CDR3 reads TGTGCCAGCAGCGTAGGCGGGGGGGCCAGTTTAGAGCAGTACTTC.

The V and J genes are TRBV27 and TRBJ1-2; the D gene is possibly TRBD1 (5 bases). Germline assignment: CDR1 MNHEY and CDR2 SMNVEV (reference sequence). CDR3 length equals 13 residues. Trimming left V 5 bases short and J 7 bases short, with 14 bases between. The chain's CDR3 is CASSPVTGGGYTF. The DNA of the CDR3 is TGTGCCAGCAGTCCGGTAACAGGCGGTGGCTACACCTTC.

This clone has only a few counts. This rearrangement joins TRBV2 to TRBJ1-5; a weak D match, TRBD1 (6 bases). CDR3 length: 15 residues. V was shortened by 5 bases and J by 2 bases, with 13 bases between the two germline ends. Germline V gives CDR1 SNHLY, CDR2 FYNNEI. Here the CDR3 DNA reads TGTGCCAGCAGTTTATCCAGGGGTGGCAATCAGCCCCAGCATTTT. This translates into CASSLSRGGNQPQHF.

V is TRBV5-4 and J is TRBJ1-1; 8 nucleotides match TRBD1. The CDR3 covers 14 residues. Per the germline V gene, CDR1 is SGHNT and CDR2 is YYREEE (reference sequence). The trim removed 1 base at V and 6 bases at J, leaving 5 bases unmatched. CDR3 sequence reads: CASSLQGALAEAFF. The DNA of the CDR3 is TGTGCCAGCAGCTTGCAGGGGGCCCTTGCTGAAGCTTTCTTT.

The chain is built from TRBV6-1 and TRBJ1-1; D gene uncertain. The length of the CDR3 is 13 residues. CDR1 and CDR2 from the germline V gene are MNHNS and SASEGT. V dropped 1 base and J dropped 0 bases, with 3 bases sitting between them. The CDR3: CASSEDMNTEAFF. In DNA form, the CDR3 reads TGTGCCAGCAGTGAAGACATGAACACTGAAGCTTTCTTT.

The chain links TRBV5-8 to TRBJ2-5; TRBD1 agrees at 9 bases. V gave up 3 bases and J gave up 4 bases; unmatched junction bases: 4. CDR1 is SGHTS, CDR2 YDEGEE, per germline. This CDR3 spans 14 amino acids. Here the CDR3 reads CASSSGTGLETQYF. The CDR3 DNA sequence: TGTGCCAGCAGCTCAGGGACAGGGTTAGAGACCCAGTACTTC.

The chain carries TRBV9 and TRBJ2-5, with a weak D call TRBD1 (7 bases). The DNA end lines up better with TRBJ2-7; the J call may be wrong. Germline values: CDR1 SGDLS, CDR2 YYNGEE. The CDR3 extends over 16 amino acids. The CDR3 DNA reads as TGTGCCAGCAGCCCGCGGGGCGGGACAGAGTTTTACGAGCAGTACTTC. Its translation is CASSPRGGTEFYEQYF.

The rearrangement uses TRBV21-1 and TRBJ2-3; TRBD1, the table's D call, lacks a check against the DNA. TRBV21-1 is termed a pseudogene. The CDR3 covers 18 residues. CDR3 in amino acids: CASSKGGDRVLGTDTQYF. Written as DNA, the CDR3 is TGTGCCAGCAGCAAAGGTGGGGACAGGGTGTTGGGCACAGATACGCAGTATTTT.